This T cell receptor beta chain was recovered during a study of early T cells in non-severe SARS-CoV-2 infection. The CDR3 consists of 12 residues. Germline CDR1 reads DFQATT; CDR2 reads SNEGSKA (reference sequence). The germline V and J ends were trimmed by 1 base and 2 bases, with 6 bases remaining between them. Attached unique molecular identifiers marked individual cDNA molecules. TCRdb re-called the 5' RACE reads through MiXCR, storing one row per CDR3 protein. Of 25,000 to 30,000 distinct CDR3 sequences listed, roughly 5.7% are singletons. The V gene is TRBV20-1, the J gene TRBJ2-7, with D tentatively TRBD1 (5 bases). This clonotype was sampled from an adult who was a healthcare worker with PCR-confirmed SARS-CoV-2 infection or an uninfected control (not recorded which). Sequencing input: whole blood. CDR3 DNA sequence: TGCAGTGCTAGAGCAGGGCCCTACGAGCAGTACTTC. Translation: CSARAGPYEQYF.